The present entry profiles one T cell receptor beta chain with its context. Its antigen specificity is not known. The sample is drawn from a study of cytomegalovirus exposure and HLA in healthy donors (dated by TCRdb to about 2017). As for the study more broadly: In an earlier analysis of approximately 500 of the donors, 276 Gb of sequence data and 117 million unique TCR beta sequences from approximately 180 million T cells were reported. About 320 gigabases of sequencing data and tens of millions of unique TCR sequences were included in an early release covering 550 to 650 HLA-typed donors. Of the 350 to 400 genotyped donors, about 84% fell in the genetic ancestry cluster associated with self-reported Caucasian donors. The study aimed to test whether cataloging public T cell receptors could reveal signatures of past pathogen exposure. The study profiled the T cell repertoires of 500 to 800 subjects by immunosequencing and related them to cytomegalovirus serostatus. Along with the approximately 700-subject first cohort, a separate validation cohort of around 110 different subjects was used. The study combined high-throughput TCR immunosequencing, statistical association of individual TCRs with disease status, and machine learning to predict cytomegalovirus infection status. To study patterns of TCR occurrence, a later analysis re-analyzed previously published TCR beta repertoires from around 670 donors and added high-resolution HLA genotyping. Rather than using new phenotypic data, the later analysis identified candidate immune exposures from TCR beta sequences and from how often those sequences occurred across donors. In an earlier analysis of 500 to 650 of the donors, high-throughput TCR beta sequencing was used to judge whether each TCR beta V gene segment behaved as functional or pseudogenic. Alongside the repertoire data, information on donor age, sex, ethnicity and CMV serostatus was compiled. In a later genetic analysis, genome-wide SNP genotypes for about three fifths of the roughly 670 donors were used, and that subset was treated as a discovery cohort. Every discovery cohort repertoire had been produced on one sequencing platform. Class I and class II HLA loci were covered by the typing at four-digit resolution. The number of donors typed differed by locus, with roughly 620-640 for A, B, C, DRB1 and DQB1, roughly 520 for DQA1, about 610 for DPA1, and under 490 for DPB1. Five DR-DQ haplotypes were treated as single units for association and clustering because of strong linkage in the cohort. On average, roughly 240,000 unique TCR beta nucleotide sequences were sequenced per donor among a few hundred genotyped donors of the cohort, with roughly 18% of those sequences being non-productive.

The trim is 2 bases for V and 0 bases for J, with a gap of 4 bases between the germline ends. CDR1 and CDR2 were assigned from the germline V gene (reference sequence) as GTSNPN and SVGIG. The CDR3 starts with the cysteine, ends with the phenylalanine, and has 12 residues. Of all the DNA, just the CDR3 is kept, 36 bases in frame from base 1. Library preparation employed the immunoSEQ multiplex PCR assay. For the multiplex PCR, a mixture combining 60 forward primers for TCR Vbeta segments and 13 reverse primers for TCR Jbeta segments was used. Amplification of the CDR3 region of rearranged TCR beta genes was performed with a multiplex PCR assay on genomic DNA. Amplified TCR beta libraries were sequenced as 87-base-pair reads on the Illumina HiSeq System. Regarding the original processing steps: A later analysis tallied tens of millions of unique TCR beta chains across the 610 or so repertoires, and 10 million to 11 million of those chains were shared by two or more donors. A nearest-neighbor algorithm error-corrected the raw reads and collapsed the reads into unique sequences, merging closely related sequences to remove PCR and sequencing errors. To assign V, D and J gene segments, CDR3 sequences were aligned to IMGT reference sequences. For a sequence to be retained, a match of at least six nucleotides was required to both a V gene segment and a J gene segment. Rearrangements were classified as productive when the CDR3 lacked stop codons and remained in frame with V and J, and all other rearrangements were classified as non-productive. CDR3 was defined by IMGT convention, running from the second conserved V-encoded cysteine to the conserved J-encoded phenylalanine. Sequences without an unambiguous match to a single V gene segment were excluded from the earlier analysis of over 500 of the donors. In an earlier analysis of several hundred of the donors, V segments were called functional above 56.7% productive rearrangements and were called segregating when the between-donor standard deviation exceeded 5%. A statistical classification framework was built for diagnosing cytomegalovirus status from the catalog of TCR beta chain sequences. V and J gene assignment, in a later analysis, came from comparing TCR nucleotide sequences with IMGT/GENE-DB human TR gene sequences. Using the TCRdist pipeline, a later analysis assigned CDR3 sequences along with most-parsimonious VDJ recombination scenarios. A later analysis defined each TCR beta chain by its CDR3 amino acid sequence plus V-gene family, and excluded reads lacking a unique V-gene family. As a way to deal with suspected cross-contamination and a sequencing artifact, a later analysis dropped hundreds of nucleotide sequences that were highly shared and had low generation probability. For each public chain, a later analysis derived a clonal expansion index from normalized ranks of inferred template counts within each repertoire. In a later analysis, generation probabilities were computed using a VDJ recombination model fitted to out-of-frame rearrangements, and the results were checked against IGoR. Hypergeometric tests were used in a later analysis to score TCR-TCR, TCR-HLA and TCR-CMV co-occurrence, with a repertoire-size bias correction applied to the TCR pairs. To estimate false discovery rates, a later analysis permuted the HLA or CMV assignments 20 times. In a later analysis, co-occurring TCRs were grouped with DBSCAN, and TCRdist sequence similarity was added when clustering was performed within HLA-allele-positive subsets. Co-occurrence clustering excluded repertoires with fewer than 30,000 or more than 120,000 public chains, plus five with anomalous nucleotide sharing. The clones in this table, taken by TCRdb from immuneACCESS, are in-frame only. Not every clone is retained; where verified, under half of the shortfall comes from an unresolved V gene, and the cause of the rest is unknown. That table gives V, J and clone size, and the DNA gave D and trimming. The record for this sample contains roughly 150,000 clones. The ten largest clones represent about 1.6% of the sample.

The cohort was made up of under 800 healthy bone marrow donors. Cohort members were all nominally healthy when sampled, although unrecorded immune exposures were likely present. The donor tested CMV seronegative and was one of the 352 seronegative cohort members. Every donor gave a peripheral blood sample, and the peripheral blood mononuclear cells from that sample were used for TCR beta sequencing. The Qiagen DNeasy Blood Extraction Kit was used to extract genomic DNA from the blood cell samples. The paper as a whole reports these results and caveats: Specific HLA alleles were associated with around 18,000 TCR beta sequences at a false discovery rate of 0.05 in a later analysis. Most CMV-associated TCR beta chains appeared to be HLA-restricted in a later analysis, and the HLA associations seemed to be driven largely by CMV exposure. The sequencing pipeline was judged likely to have produced a cluster of highly shared sequence variants as a technical artifact. A further reported finding was that TCR beta sequences accurately predicted the HLA-A and HLA-B alleles for most subjects in the first cohort. The classifier was reported to diagnose cytomegalovirus status with high specificity and sensitivity in both the original and validation cohorts. A later genetic analysis associated a missense DCLRE1C variant with V-gene and J-gene trimming of TCR beta chains, and an independent cohort replicated the association. Most TCR sequences were seen in very few donors, while some public TCRs were found in many individuals. In an earlier analysis of more than 450 of the donors, most TCR beta V segments were observed in productive rearrangements about 87% or about 30% of the time, broadly matching IMGT annotations. A few of the identified cytomegalovirus-associated TCR beta chains were confirmed in vitro to be specific for cytomegalovirus antigens. In a later analysis, the rate of TCR association differed among HLA loci, with DRB1 alleles having the most associated TCRs and HLA-C alleles having the fewest. A later genetic analysis reported fewer N-insertions in productive TCRs among donors in an Asian-associated ancestry cluster than the roughly 700-donor mean. In a later analysis, HLA-associated TCR beta chains were found to be more clonally expanded and to have lower generation probabilities than equally common non-associated chains. Some IMGT-functional V segments, including TRBV6-2 and TRBV6-3, could not be told apart with the 87-base-pair reads, so those segments were excluded. Because counts were too low, about 18 rarely observed V segments, including chromosome 9 orphons, were excluded from the earlier analysis of 500 to 700 of the donors. CMV serostatus was the only immune exposure information available for the cohort. HLA typing was unavailable for some donors at each locus, so association tests used only the typed subset. When HLA alleles, especially DR and DQ, strongly co-occurred, TCR associations were difficult to assign to individual alleles. The study gave a list of 150 to 200 TCR beta chains associated with cytomegalovirus. It was suggested by the authors that the approach could potentially be generalized to other disease states and immunological phenotypes. In this cohort, only TCR beta chains were sequenced, and detectable features were limited by the absence of alpha or paired-chain data. Linkage disequilibrium might explain the correlated functional status among segregating V segments, but an unknown experimental factor could not be ruled out. Roughly uniform sequencing depth across donors was assumed in presence/absence analyses, although this assumption may not hold. Several of the top co-occurrence clusters appeared to be linked to parvovirus B19, influenza, CMV and Epstein-Barr virus, according to a later analysis.

Sequencing was performed on PBMCs. The sequence joins TRBV30 to TRBJ1-1; the D segment cannot be called with confidence. The clonotype was recovered from a woman in her forties or fifties in good health and CMV-seronegative. The CDR3 sequence is CAWSPMNTEAFF. The DNA reads as follows: TGTGCCTGGAGTCCTATGAACACTGAAGCTTTCTTT. With all but the CDR3 taken from the reference TRBV30 and TRBJ1-1 genes, the full variable domain is: SQTIHQWPATLVQPVGSPLSLECTVEGTSNPNLYWYRQAAGRGLQLLFYSVGIGQISSEVPQNLSASRPQDRQFILSSKKLLLSDSGFYLCAWSPMNTEAFFGQGTRLTVV.